This T cell receptor beta chain was retrieved from a study of human T cells and chemical hapten exposure. This clonotype was counted between two and nine times. The antigen is not known. Within the library, unique molecular identifiers were attached to each individual cDNA molecule. Original data processing: A per-sample median of 95,638 TCRs was observed, with counts ranging from roughly 20,000 to 700,000. From the RACE reads, TCRdb called clonotypes with MiXCR, one entry per CDR3 protein. These V and J calls derive from TCRdb rather than the authors' analysis. The data show 35,000 to 50,000 distinct CDR3 sequences, roughly 3.5% seen once. Study results and caveats: TCRs exceeding a frequency of 1 in 1000 stayed unchanged under DPC sensitization.

Time point here: healthy volunteer bleed at 6 weeks. From whole blood left unfractionated, total RNA was extracted. The sequence derives from a human donor in good health. Some clones in this sample may be carry-over from other donors' samples. The sequencing sample was made of whole blood.

CDR3 nucleotides: TGTGCCAGCACTTGGACAGATCAGCCCCAGCATTTT. As protein: CASTWTDQPQHF. The gene calls are TRBV6-1 and TRBJ1-5, with a tentative D call TRBD1 (6 bases). The ends were cut back, 7 bases at V and 5 bases at J, with 9 bases in the middle. The germline CDR1 and CDR2 sequences are MNHNS and SASEGT. The CDR3 totals 12 residues.